A selection of T cell receptor beta chains follows, all from one sample in a study of tumor-infiltrating lymphocytes in primary liver carcinoma. TCRdb re-called the multiplex PCR reads with MiXCR, one entry per CDR3 protein. The table shows some 100,000 distinct CDR3 sequences, with about 67% occurring only once. Sequencing was carried out using liver tumor tissue from sampling region 2. The receptors come from a woman aged 60 to 75 with primary liver carcinoma and hepatitis B virus infection. Each CDR3 is given without its conserved first and last residue. Fields, in order: D gene, V gene, J gene, CDR3 protein. The D gene is left open where the match is weak.

>.|TRBV6-1|TRBJ1-2
ASSDRRGGAYYGYT
>.|TRBV11-3|TRBJ2-1
ASSPRGSGNSEQF
>.|TRBV6-6|TRBJ2-5
ANSPFGVETQY
>.|TRBV5-1|TRBJ1-2
TSSLGDTLGFGYT
>TRBD1|TRBV29-1|TRBJ1-5
SVLGQGGTDQPQH
>.|TRBV29-1|TRBJ2-3
SVVVGATTDTQY
>.|TRBV2|TRBJ1-5
ASRTEGYNQPQH
>.|TRBV28|TRBJ2-1
ASLQTRGKGSSYNEQF
>.|TRBV29-1|TRBJ2-5
SAYSGLHETQY
>.|TRBV12-3/TRBV12-4|TRBJ2-7
ASSLSHDPYGQY
>.|TRBV11-2|TRBJ1-2
TSSLRDTWPCYGYT
>.|TRBV12-3/TRBV12-4|TRBJ2-1
ASRPRGYNEQF
>TRBD2|TRBV29-1|TRBJ2-7
SFALTSGSREQY
>.|TRBV1|TRBJ1-1
TGSQSLQGTTEAF
>.|TRBV7-9|TRBJ2-7
TSSFRAGTTYEQY
>TRBD2|TRBV29-1|TRBJ2-7
SVVRTRDTHEQY
>TRBD2|TRBV28|TRBJ2-6
ASTPGGSGANVLT
>.|TRBV21-1|TRBJ2-1
ASSKRYSGSNDNEQF
>.|TRBV18|TRBJ2-3
VSEQVREDTQY
>.|TRBV12-5|TRBJ1-2
ASGLAYERASPSPYGYT
>TRBD1|TRBV11-2|TRBJ2-1
ANSLIHGQGYRGEQF
>.|TRBV11-3|TRBJ2-1
ASSLGRGAWGVEEQF
>.|TRBV5-1|TRBJ2-3
ASSLGPGHTDTQY
>TRBD1|TRBV28|TRBJ1-2
ASSYAGTGYGYT
>.|TRBV11-2|TRBJ2-3
ASRPSATSIDTRY
>.|TRBV6-6|TRBJ2-5
VSSLTGTQETQY
>.|TRBV7-9|TRBJ1-5
ASSGQYSNQPQH
>.|TRBV6-5|TRBJ1-2
ASSTPPRDVYT
>.|TRBV11-2|TRBJ1-6
ASGLVPNSPLH
>.|TRBV18|TRBJ2-7
ASSPGRGSYEQY
>.|TRBV5-6|TRBJ2-5
ASSFVGSGEQY
>TRBD1|TRBV11-2|TRBJ1-3
ASRRTGLNTIY
>TRBD2|TRBV18|TRBJ2-5
ASSLAGETQY
>.|TRBV4-1|TRBJ2-5
ASSQEPRKFPLGQETQY
>.|TRBV4-2|TRBJ1-2
ASSQVVTNYGYT
>.|TRBV4-2|.
ASTSGRTDTQH
>.|TRBV11-2|TRBJ1-3
VSSLPAGNTIY
>.|TRBV28|TRBJ1-5
ASWAGHQPQH
>.|TRBV29-1|TRBJ1-4
GVGQGSSTNEELF
>.|TRBV19|TRBJ2-6
ASRSFTSAGANVLT
>.|TRBV6-6|TRBJ2-7
ASMTGGRVVEQY
>.|TRBV11-2|TRBJ2-5
ASSKGWGQETQY
>.|TRBV4-1|TRBJ1-2
ASGQLRLVLVVGSCT
>.|TRBV5-1|TRBJ2-3
ASSLSGQTGTDAQY
>TRBD2|TRBV20-1|TRBJ2-1
SARTREGLSNEQF
>.|TRBV7-9|TRBJ1-4
ASSLAGQPGEKLF
>.|TRBV11-2|TRBJ2-1
ASSMGGVDIEQF
>TRBD2|TRBV4-1|TRBJ2-3
TSSDDREGYLYNEQF
>TRBD2|TRBV6-5|TRBJ2-7
ASSGRAYEQY
>.|TRBV11-2|TRBJ2-1
ASSPDSRYRERF
>.|TRBV6-5|TRBJ2-1
TSSYSSDNEQF
>.|TRBV11-2|TRBJ2-7
ASSLDHTGPYEQY
>TRBD2|TRBV10-2|TRBJ2-5
ANSAPQRGQETQY